Listed below are T cell receptor beta chains from one sample, sequenced in a study of T cells in Graves' hyperthyroidism and ophthalmopathy. MiXCR, run by TCRdb on the multiplex PCR reads, gives a single entry per CDR3 protein. The sample yields about 640,000 distinct CDR3 sequences, less than 25% seen once. What was sequenced was blood. The receptors were sampled from a man under 40 with Graves' ophthalmopathy. Both conserved end residues are part of each CDR3. D genes are given only for firm matches. The size field is filled for only some rows; it gives once, few, many or a size class.

J gene,V gene,clone size,D gene,CDR3 DNA,CDR3 protein
TRBJ1-2,TRBV27,few,.,TGTGCCAGCAGTTTTATGAGTGGCTACACCTTC,CASSFMSGYTF
TRBJ2-7,TRBV10-2,few,TRBD2,TGCGCCAGCAGCCCAGGACTAGTAAGGTTTGTGCAGTACTTC,CASSPGLVRFVQYF
TRBJ1-2,TRBV5-1,many,TRBD1,TGTGCCAGCAGCCCTGGGACAGGGGTTAACTATGGCTACACCTTC,CASSPGTGVNYGYTF
TRBJ1-3,TRBV25-1,few,.,TGTGCCAGCAGTGAATATCGAGCCTCTGGAAACACCATATATTTT,CASSEYRASGNTIYF
TRBJ2-5,TRBV29-1,few,.,TGCAGCGTTGAAGAGGGGGCAGAGACCCAGTACTTC,CSVEEGAETQYF
TRBJ2-2,TRBV20-1,few,.,TGCAGTGCTAGGGGTGCCTCGAGTGTCACCGGGGAGCTGTTTTTT,CSARGASSVTGELFF
TRBJ2-1,TRBV7-2,many,.,TGTGCCAGCAGCTTACGGGAACAGGGCGATGAGCAGTTCTTC,CASSLREQGDEQFF
TRBJ2-3,TRBV29-1,few,.,TGCAGCGTCGGTACCCGTCCCCCAGATACGCAGTATTTT,CSVGTRPPDTQYF
TRBJ2-7,TRBV7-9,.,.,TGTGCCAGCAGTTCCGCGGGGACCTACGAGCAGTACTTC,CASSSAGTYEQYF
TRBJ1-3,TRBV5-1,.,.,TGCGCCAGCAGCCCGGGACGTCGGTCCTCTGGAAACACCATATATTTT,CASSPGRRSSGNTIYF
TRBJ1-6,TRBV5-1,.,TRBD1,TGCGCCAGCAGCCCGGGACAGAGGAATTCACCCCTCCACTTT,CASSPGQRNSPLHF
TRBJ2-7,TRBV6-1,many,.,TGTGCCAGCAGTGAAGGGACAGACTACGAGCAGTACTTC,CASSEGTDYEQYF